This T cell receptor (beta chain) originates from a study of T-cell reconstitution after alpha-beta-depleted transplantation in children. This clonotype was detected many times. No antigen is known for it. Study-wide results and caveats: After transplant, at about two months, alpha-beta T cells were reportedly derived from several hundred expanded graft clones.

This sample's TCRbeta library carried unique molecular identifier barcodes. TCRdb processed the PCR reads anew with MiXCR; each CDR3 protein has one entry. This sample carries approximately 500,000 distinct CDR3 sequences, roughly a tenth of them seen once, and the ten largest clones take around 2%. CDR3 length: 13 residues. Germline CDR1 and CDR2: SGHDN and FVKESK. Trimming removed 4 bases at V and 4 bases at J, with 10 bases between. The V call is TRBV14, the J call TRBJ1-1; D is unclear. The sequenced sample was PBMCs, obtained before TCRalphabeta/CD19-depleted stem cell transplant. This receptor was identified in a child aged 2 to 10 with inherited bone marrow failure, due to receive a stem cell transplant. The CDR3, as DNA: TGTGCCAGCAGCCTACGTCGGGTCACTGAAGCTTTCTTT. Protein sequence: CASSLRRVTEAFF.